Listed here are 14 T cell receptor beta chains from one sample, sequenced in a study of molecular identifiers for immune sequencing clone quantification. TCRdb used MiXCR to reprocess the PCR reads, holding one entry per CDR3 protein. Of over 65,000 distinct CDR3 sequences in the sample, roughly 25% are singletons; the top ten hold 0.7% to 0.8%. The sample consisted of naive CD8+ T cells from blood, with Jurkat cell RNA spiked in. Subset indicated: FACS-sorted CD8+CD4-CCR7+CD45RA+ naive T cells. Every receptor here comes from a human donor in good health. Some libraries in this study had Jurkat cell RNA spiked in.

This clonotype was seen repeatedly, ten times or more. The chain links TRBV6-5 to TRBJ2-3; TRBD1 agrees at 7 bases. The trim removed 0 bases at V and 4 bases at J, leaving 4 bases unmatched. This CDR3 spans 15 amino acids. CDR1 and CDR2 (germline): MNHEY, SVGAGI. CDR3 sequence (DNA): TGTGCCAGCAGTTACTCAGGGCAGGGGGCAGATACGCAGTATTTT. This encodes CASSYSGQGADTQYF.

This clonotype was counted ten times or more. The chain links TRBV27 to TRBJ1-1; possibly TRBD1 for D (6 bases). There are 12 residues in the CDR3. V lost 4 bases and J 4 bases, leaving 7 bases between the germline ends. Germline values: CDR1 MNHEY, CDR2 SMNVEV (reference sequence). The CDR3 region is CASSSQGTEAFF. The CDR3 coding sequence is TGTGCCAGCAGTTCACAGGGCACTGAAGCTTTCTTT.

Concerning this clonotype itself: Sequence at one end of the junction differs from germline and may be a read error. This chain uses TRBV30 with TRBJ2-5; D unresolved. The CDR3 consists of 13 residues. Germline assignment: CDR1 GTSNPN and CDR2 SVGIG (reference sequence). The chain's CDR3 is CAWGVRYQETQYF. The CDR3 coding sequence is TGTGCCTGGGGTGTACGTTATCAAGAGACCCAGTACTTC.

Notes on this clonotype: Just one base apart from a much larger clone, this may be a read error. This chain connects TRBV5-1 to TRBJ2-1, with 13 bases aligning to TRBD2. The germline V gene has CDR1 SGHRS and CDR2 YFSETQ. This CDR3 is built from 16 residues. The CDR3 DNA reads TGCGCCAGCAGATTATGGACTAGCGGGGGTCACAATGAGCAGTCCTTC. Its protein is CASRLWTSGGHNEQSF.

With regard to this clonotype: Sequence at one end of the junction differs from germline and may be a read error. The DNA of the CDR3 is TGTGCCAGCAGTTCTAGCGGGGAAAGGAATTTT. Its protein is CASSSSGERNF. The chain couples TRBV6-2 or TRBV6-3 to TRBJ2-3, with 9 positions matching TRBD2. The germline CDR1 and CDR2 sequences are MNHEY and SVGEGT. The CDR3 runs 11 residues.

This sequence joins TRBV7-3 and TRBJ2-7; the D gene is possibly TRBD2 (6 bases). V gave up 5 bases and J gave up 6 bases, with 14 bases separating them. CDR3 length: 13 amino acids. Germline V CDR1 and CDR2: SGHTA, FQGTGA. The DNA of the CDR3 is TGTGCCAGCAGCCCCCTGGCGGGACGCGAGCAGTACTTC. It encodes CASSPLAGREQYF. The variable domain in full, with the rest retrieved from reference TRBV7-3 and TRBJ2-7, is GAGVSQTPSNKVTEKGKYVELRCDPISGHTALYWYRQSLGQGPEFLIYFQGTGAADDSGLPNDRFFAVRPEGSVSTLKIQRTERGDSAVYLCASSPLAGREQYFGPGTRLTVT.

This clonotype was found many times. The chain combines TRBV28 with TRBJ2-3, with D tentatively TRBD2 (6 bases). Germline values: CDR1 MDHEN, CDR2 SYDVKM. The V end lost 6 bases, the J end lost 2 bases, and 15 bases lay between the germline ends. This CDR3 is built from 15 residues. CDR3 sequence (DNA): TGTGCCAGCAGCCCTGGCGGGACCCCCACAGATACGCAGTATTTT. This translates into CASSPGGTPTDTQYF.

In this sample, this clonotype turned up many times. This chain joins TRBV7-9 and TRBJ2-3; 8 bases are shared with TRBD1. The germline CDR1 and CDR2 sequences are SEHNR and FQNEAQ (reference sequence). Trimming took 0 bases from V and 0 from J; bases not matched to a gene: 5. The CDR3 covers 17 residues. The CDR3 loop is CASSLATQGGSTDTQYF. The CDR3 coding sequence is TGTGCCAGCAGCTTAGCAACACAGGGGGGCAGCACAGATACGCAGTATTTT.

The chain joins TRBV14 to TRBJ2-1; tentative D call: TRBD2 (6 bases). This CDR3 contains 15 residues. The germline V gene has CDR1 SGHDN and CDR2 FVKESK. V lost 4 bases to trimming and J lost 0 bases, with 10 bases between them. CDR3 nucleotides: TGTGCCAGCAGCCCCCTAGCGACCTCCTACAATGAGCAGTTCTTC. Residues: CASSPLATSYNEQFF.

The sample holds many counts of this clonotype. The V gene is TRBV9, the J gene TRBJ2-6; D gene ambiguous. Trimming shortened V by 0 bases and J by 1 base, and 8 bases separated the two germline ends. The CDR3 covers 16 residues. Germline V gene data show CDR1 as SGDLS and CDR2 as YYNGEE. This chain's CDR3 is CASSVAHISGANVLTF. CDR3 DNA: TGTGCCAGCAGCGTAGCTCATATTTCTGGGGCCAACGTCCTGACTTTC.

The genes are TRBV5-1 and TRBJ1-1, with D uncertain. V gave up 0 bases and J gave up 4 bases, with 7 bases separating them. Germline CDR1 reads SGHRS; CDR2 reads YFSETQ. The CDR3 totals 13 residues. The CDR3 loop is CASSLGYGTEAFF. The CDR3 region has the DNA TGCGCCAGCAGCTTGGGGTACGGCACTGAAGCTTTCTTT.

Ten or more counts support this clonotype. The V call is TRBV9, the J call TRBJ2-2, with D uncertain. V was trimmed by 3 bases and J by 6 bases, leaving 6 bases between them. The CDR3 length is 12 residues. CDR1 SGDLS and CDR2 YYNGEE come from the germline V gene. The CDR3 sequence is CASSGSAGELFF. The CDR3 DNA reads TGTGCCAGCAGCGGTTCGGCCGGGGAGCTGTTTTTT.

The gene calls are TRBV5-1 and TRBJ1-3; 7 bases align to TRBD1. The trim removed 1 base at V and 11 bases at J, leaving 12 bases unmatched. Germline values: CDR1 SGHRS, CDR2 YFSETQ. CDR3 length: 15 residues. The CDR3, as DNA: TGCGCCAGCAGCTTGACAGGGGTACCTGGAACCCCCATATATTTT. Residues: CASSLTGVPGTPIYF.

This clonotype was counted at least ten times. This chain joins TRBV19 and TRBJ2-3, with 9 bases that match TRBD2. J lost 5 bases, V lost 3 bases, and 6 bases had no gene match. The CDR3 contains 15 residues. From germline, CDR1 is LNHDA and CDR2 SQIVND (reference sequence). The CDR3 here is CASSIGGGVGDTQYF. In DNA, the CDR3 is TGTGCCAGTAGTATTGGCGGGGGGGTCGGAGATACGCAGTATTTT.